The entry below describes one TCR beta chain. The data belong to a study of blood T cells in healthy people across ages. The V and J ends lost 5 bases and 6 bases, in that order; junction bases with no gene match: 6. This CDR3 is built from 15 residues. The germline V gene encodes CDR1 SGHTA and CDR2 FQGNSA. It was with a sample-barcoded 5' primer and a J-beta primer mix that a second PCR of roughly 7 to 12 cycles was run. TCRdb ran MiXCR on the 5' RACE reads and lists one entry per CDR3 protein. The table has about 570,000 distinct CDR3 sequences, 25% to 30% seen once. The chain has TRBV7-2 and TRBJ1-5; 11 bases are shared with TRBD1. This clonotype originated in a woman aged 70-85 years in good health. The sample taken for sequencing was blood. CDR3 sequence (DNA): TGTGCCAGCAGCCTGGGGACAGGGGGTTTTCAGCCCCAGCATTTT. Translated: CASSLGTGGFQPQHF.